Listed below are T cell receptor beta chains from one sample, sequenced in a study of Graves' ophthalmopathy and Graves' hyperthyroidism. A single record per CDR3 protein comes from TCRdb applying MiXCR to the multiplex PCR reads. The table records almost 750,000 distinct CDR3 sequences, approximately 40% of them present only once. The source material was peripheral blood. The receptors here all came from an adult man with Graves' ophthalmopathy. Both conserved end residues are part of each CDR3. D genes are given only for firm matches. The size entry is marked missing in some rows and otherwise reads once, few, many or a size class.

length: 15
J: TRBJ2-7
size: few
V: TRBV7-9
D: NA
CDR3: CASSQRQAPSYEQYF
DNA: TGCGCCAGCAGCCAGCGACAGGCTCCCTCCTACGAGCAGTACTTC

length: 16
J: TRBJ1-2
size: NA
V: TRBV19
D: NA
CDR3: CASSIIITGRNYGYTF
DNA: TGTGCCAGTAGTATAATCATCACAGGTCGGAACTATGGCTACACCTTC

length: 12
J: TRBJ2-2
size: NA
V: TRBV25-1
D: NA
CDR3: CASMWGGGELFF
DNA: TGTGCCAGCATGTGGGGCGGCGGGGAGCTGTTTTTT

length: 14
J: TRBJ2-7
size: many
V: TRBV2
D: NA
CDR3: CASREHGDSYEQYF
DNA: TGTGCCAGCAGGGAACATGGTGACTCCTACGAGCAGTACTTC

length: 15
J: TRBJ1-2
size: once
V: TRBV25-1
D: NA
CDR3: CASSQMGGLPTGYTF
DNA: TGCGCCAGCAGCCAAATGGGGGGCCTCCCCACTGGCTACACCTTC

length: 14
J: TRBJ2-7
size: few
V: TRBV20-1
D: NA
CDR3: CSAPDQDGTYEQYF
DNA: TGCAGTGCTCCGGATCAGGACGGAACCTACGAGCAGTACTTC

length: 15
J: TRBJ2-5
size: NA
V: TRBV24-1
D: TRBD2
CDR3: CASKLPLAGGETQYF
DNA: TGTGCCAGCAAACTACCGCTAGCGGGGGGGGAGACCCAGTACTTC

length: 17
J: TRBJ1-5
size: NA
V: TRBV10-3
D: NA
CDR3: CASTRDTGDIGNQPQHF
DNA: TGTGCCAGCACTAGGGACACAGGTGATATAGGCAATCAGCCCCAGCATTTT

length: 14
J: TRBJ2-7
size: few
V: TRBV7-9
D: NA
CDR3: CASSLGSATYEQYF
DNA: TGTGCCAGCAGCCTAGGTAGCGCTACCTACGAGCAGTACTTC

length: 19
J: TRBJ2-6
size: NA
V: TRBV2
D: NA
CDR3: CASSYLPGRAKSGANVLTF
DNA: TGTGCCAGCAGTTACCTCCCCGGCAGGGCCAAGTCTGGGGCCAACGTCCTGACTTTC

length: 13
J: TRBJ2-7
size: NA
V: TRBV10-3
D: NA
CDR3: CAWSGMNGYEQYF
DNA: TGTGCCTGGAGTGGCATGAATGGCTACGAGCAGTACTTC

length: 13
J: TRBJ1-5
size: many
V: TRBV20-1
D: NA
CDR3: CSARGPDGQPQHF
DNA: TGCAGTGCTAGGGGACCGGATGGGCAGCCCCAGCATTTT

length: 15
J: TRBJ2-7
size: NA
V: TRBV7-8
D: TRBD2
CDR3: CASSQDSGGLDEQYF
DNA: TGTGCCAGCAGCCAAGATTCGGGGGGGCTAGACGAGCAGTACTTC

length: 13
J: TRBJ1-1
size: many
V: TRBV2
D: TRBD1
CDR3: CASRTGRGTEAFF
DNA: TGTGCCAGCAGGACAGGGAGGGGCACTGAAGCTTTCTTT

length: 13
J: TRBJ1-2
size: few
V: TRBV7-9
D: NA
CDR3: CASTSDSNYGYTF
DNA: TGTGCCAGCACCTCGGACAGTAACTATGGCTACACCTTC

length: 16
J: TRBJ2-1
size: once
V: TRBV14
D: TRBD1
CDR3: CASSLTGTGVANEQFF
DNA: TGTGCCAGCAGTCTGACCGGGACAGGGGTTGCAAATGAGCAGTTCTTC

length: 14
J: TRBJ1-6
size: NA
V: TRBV10-3
D: NA
CDR3: CASWTDSDPSPLHF
DNA: TGTGCCTCATGGACAGACAGCGATCCTTCACCCCTCCACTTT

length: 14
J: TRBJ1-2
size: NA
V: TRBV7-2
D: NA
CDR3: CASSFQTANYGYTF
DNA: TGTGCCAGCAGCTTTCAGACAGCTAACTATGGCTACACCTTC

length: 14
J: TRBJ2-5
size: many
V: TRBV7-6
D: TRBD2
CDR3: CASSPAPEGRAQYF
DNA: TGTGCCAGCAGCCCCGCCCCGGAGGGGAGGGCCCAGTACTTC

length: 14
J: TRBJ1-1
size: many
V: TRBV19
D: NA
CDR3: CASSMNSRGTEAFF
DNA: TGTGCCAGTAGTATGAACAGCCGGGGGACTGAAGCTTTCTTT

length: 13
J: TRBJ1-6
size: NA
V: TRBV29-1
D: TRBD1
CDR3: CSSLGQVNSPLHF
DNA: TGCAGCAGTCTGGGACAGGTTAATTCACCCCTCCACTTT

length: 13
J: TRBJ1-2
size: NA
V: TRBV20-1
D: NA
CDR3: CSAPPQRGYGYTF
DNA: TGCAGTGCTCCCCCCCAGCGCGGGTATGGCTACACCTTC

length: 14
J: TRBJ1-4
size: NA
V: TRBV24-1
D: NA
CDR3: CASSFAGGNEKLFF
DNA: TGTGCCAGCAGTTTTGCGGGAGGTAATGAAAAACTGTTTTTT

length: 14
J: TRBJ1-1
size: NA
V: TRBV29-1
D: NA
CDR3: CSVEGSEGGTEAFF
DNA: TGCAGCGTTGAGGGTAGCGAAGGGGGCACTGAAGCTTTCTTT

length: 16
J: TRBJ1-5
size: NA
V: TRBV7-9
D: NA
CDR3: CASSPLGVRSNQPQHF
DNA: TGTGCCAGCAGCCCCTTGGGGGTACGGAGCAATCAGCCCCAGCATTTT

length: 14
J: TRBJ1-2
size: NA
V: TRBV7-9
D: TRBD1
CDR3: CASSPTGQGSGYTF
DNA: TGTGCCAGCAGCCCGACGGGACAGGGTTCCGGCTACACCTTC

length: 14
J: TRBJ1-2
size: NA
V: TRBV25-1
D: NA
CDR3: CASSDSAGPYGYTF
DNA: TGTGCCAGCAGTGATAGTGCCGGGCCCTATGGCTACACCTTC

length: 16
J: TRBJ2-7
size: NA
V: TRBV24-1
D: TRBD1
CDR3: CATFPFKTGTGDEQYF
DNA: TGTGCCACGTTTCCCTTCAAAACCGGGACAGGGGACGAGCAGTACTTC

length: 14
J: TRBJ2-7
size: NA
V: TRBV2
D: NA
CDR3: CASSSGSSTYEQYF
DNA: TGTGCCAGCAGTTCTGGCAGTTCCACCTACGAGCAGTACTTC

length: 18
J: TRBJ1-6
size: NA
V: TRBV2
D: TRBD1
CDR3: CASSYSPGQTFYNSPLHF
DNA: TGTGCCAGCAGTTACTCCCCGGGACAGACCTTCTATAATTCACCCCTCCACTTT

length: 17
J: TRBJ1-6
size: NA
V: TRBV10-3
D: NA
CDR3: CASSYAGEAGNNSPLHF
DNA: TGTGCCAGCAGTTACGCAGGGGAAGCCGGAAACAATTCACCCCTCCACTTT

length: 15
J: TRBJ1-6
size: few
V: TRBV12-5
D: NA
CDR3: CASGLNREYNSPLHF
DNA: TGTGCTAGTGGTTTGAACAGGGAGTATAATTCACCCCTCCACTTT

length: 12
J: TRBJ1-4
size: NA
V: TRBV4-2
D: NA
CDR3: CASSQADEKLFF
DNA: TGTGCCAGCAGCCAAGCAGATGAAAAACTGTTTTTT

length: 13
J: TRBJ1-1
size: NA
V: TRBV12-5
D: TRBD1
CDR3: CASRDSFNTEAFF
DNA: TGTGCTAGTAGGGACAGCTTTAACACTGAAGCTTTCTTT

length: 17
J: TRBJ2-7
size: few
V: TRBV2
D: NA
CDR3: CASSQDEGAAKAYEQYF
DNA: TGTGCCAGCAGCCAAGATGAAGGCGCGGCTAAAGCCTACGAGCAGTACTTC

length: 13
J: TRBJ1-2
size: few
V: TRBV20-1
D: NA
CDR3: CSAATNYLYGYTF
DNA: TGCAGTGCCGCGACAAACTACCTCTATGGCTACACCTTC

length: 15
J: TRBJ1-1
size: NA
V: TRBV6-5
D: TRBD1
CDR3: CASSSGTGVHTEAFF
DNA: TGTGCCAGCAGTTCCGGGACAGGGGTTCACACTGAAGCTTTCTTT

length: 14
J: TRBJ1-2
size: NA
V: TRBV6-1
D: TRBD1
CDR3: CASTDRALNYGYTF
DNA: TGTGCCAGCACGGACAGGGCTCTCAACTATGGCTACACCTTC

length: 17
J: TRBJ1-4
size: NA
V: TRBV9
D: TRBD1
CDR3: CASSVGWGDRDNEKLFF
DNA: TGTGCCAGCAGCGTAGGATGGGGGGACAGGGATAATGAAAAACTGTTTTTT

length: 13
J: TRBJ2-6
size: NA
V: TRBV7-8
D: NA
CDR3: CASSPLADNVLTF
DNA: TGTGCCAGCAGCCCACTGGCGGACAACGTCCTGACTTTC

length: 13
J: TRBJ2-7
size: NA
V: TRBV6-1
D: NA
CDR3: CASSEDWGSEQYF
DNA: TGTGCCAGCAGTGAAGATTGGGGATCCGAGCAGTACTTC

length: 15
J: TRBJ1-2
size: NA
V: TRBV25-1
D: NA
CDR3: CASSRGSTGPYGYTF
DNA: TGTGCCAGCAGTAGGGGAAGCACAGGGCCCTATGGCTACACCTTC

length: 13
J: TRBJ1-1
size: NA
V: TRBV20-1
D: NA
CDR3: CSAQGRRNTEAFF
DNA: TGCAGTGCTCAGGGCAGGAGGAACACTGAAGCTTTCTTT

length: 16
J: TRBJ2-6
size: NA
V: TRBV12-3/TRBV12-4
D: NA
CDR3: CASSSDSLSGANVLTF
DNA: TGTGCCAGCAGTTCGGACAGCCTCTCTGGGGCCAACGTCCTGACTTTC

length: 14
J: TRBJ1-1
size: NA
V: TRBV25-1
D: TRBD1
CDR3: CASSRDRVSTEAFF
DNA: TGTGCCAGCAGCCGGGACAGGGTGAGCACTGAAGCTTTCTTT

length: 12
J: TRBJ1-5
size: many
V: TRBV7-9
D: NA
CDR3: CASSPPSGAQHF
DNA: TGTGCCAGCAGCCCGCCGTCCGGGGCCCAGCATTTT

length: 13
J: TRBJ2-2
size: NA
V: TRBV15
D: NA
CDR3: CATSLRVDGELFF
DNA: TGTGCCACCAGCCTGAGGGTTGACGGGGAGCTGTTTTTT

length: 16
J: TRBJ1-5
size: NA
V: TRBV6-1
D: TRBD1
CDR3: CASSPTYQDRAQPQHF
DNA: TGTGCCAGCAGTCCCACCTATCAAGACAGGGCTCAGCCCCAGCATTTT

length: 13
J: TRBJ1-1
size: NA
V: TRBV6-5
D: NA
CDR3: CASSYSPGIQAFF
DNA: TGTGCCAGCAGTTACTCACCCGGTATACAAGCTTTCTTT

length: 13
J: TRBJ2-7
size: NA
V: TRBV6-5
D: NA
CDR3: CASSRGPNYEQYF
DNA: TGTGCCAGCAGCCGGGGACCGAACTACGAGCAGTACTTC

length: 16
J: TRBJ1-2
size: NA
V: TRBV19
D: NA
CDR3: CASSGLRGGSGYGYTF
DNA: TGTGCCAGTAGTGGGCTTCGAGGGGGGTCGGGTTATGGCTACACCTTC

length: 14
J: TRBJ1-2
size: few
V: TRBV20-1
D: NA
CDR3: CSARAETDGYGYTF
DNA: TGCAGTGCTAGAGCCGAGACAGATGGCTATGGCTACACCTTC

length: 13
J: TRBJ2-7
size: NA
V: TRBV9
D: NA
CDR3: CASSGRPTSEQYF
DNA: TGTGCCAGCAGCGGGCGCCCCACGAGCGAGCAGTACTTC

length: 16
J: TRBJ1-2
size: many
V: TRBV29-1
D: TRBD1
CDR3: CSVSGDRVSRNYGYTF
DNA: TGCAGCGTTTCTGGGGACAGGGTTTCTCGGAACTATGGCTACACCTTC

length: 15
J: TRBJ2-3
size: NA
V: TRBV15
D: NA
CDR3: CATTEAATSTDTQYF
DNA: TGTGCCACCACGGAGGCTGCTACTAGCACAGATACGCAGTATTTT

length: 22
J: TRBJ2-5
size: NA
V: TRBV4-3
D: NA
CDR3: CASSQGRSESDRRTAIQETQYF
DNA: TGCGCCAGCAGCCAAGGGCGGAGCGAAAGTGACAGGCGGACGGCTATCCAAGAGACCCAGTACTTC

length: 24
J: TRBJ2-6
size: few
V: TRBV7-9
D: TRBD1
CDR3: CASSQEADRGPGYGSHSGANVLTF
DNA: TGTGCCAGCAGCCAAGAAGCGGACAGGGGACCTGGCTATGGAAGTCACTCTGGGGCCAACGTCCTGACTTTC

length: 12
J: TRBJ1-2
size: NA
V: TRBV29-1
D: TRBD1
CDR3: CSVEEQGDGYTF
DNA: TGCAGCGTTGAAGAACAGGGGGATGGCTACACCTTC

length: 14
J: TRBJ1-2
size: NA
V: TRBV12-3/TRBV12-4
D: NA
CDR3: CASSFTDSNYGYTF
DNA: TGTGCCAGCAGTTTCACTGACAGTAATTATGGCTACACCTTC